The 13 T cell receptor beta chains reported below all come from one sample, sequenced in a study of cytomegalovirus exposure and HLA in healthy donors. 60 Vbeta and 13 Jbeta primers were used in PCR. Produced via immunoSEQ multiplex PCR; TCRdb's table is partial and in-frame only. The sample contains approximately 130,000 clones, approximately 75% of which appear only once. Sequences were obtained from PBMCs. These receptors all stem from a woman aged 40 to 50 in good health and CMV-seropositive.

CDR3 protein: CASSVDRGQAFF. Here the CDR3 DNA reads TGTGCCAGCAGCGTAGACAGGGGGCAAGCTTTCTTT. The chain combines TRBV9 with TRBJ1-1; 9 positions agree with TRBD1. CDR3 size: 12 residues. The J segment lost 9 bases and the V segment lost 0 bases, leaving 0 bases of the junction unmatched. Germline loops: CDR1 SGDLS, CDR2 YYNGEE.

The chain carries TRBV6-5 and TRBJ2-7, with D perhaps TRBD2 (6 bases). From germline, CDR1 is MNHEY and CDR2 SVGAGI. V was shortened by 6 bases and J by 7 bases, with 22 bases between the two germline ends. This CDR3 has 15 residues. CDR3 nucleotide sequence: TGTGCCAGCAGGCTATTATTGGCGGGGTACAGGGAGCAGTACTTC. It encodes CASRLLLAGYREQYF.

This clone was recorded a few times. The chain has TRBV5-4 and TRBJ1-2; TRBD1 might be the D (6 bases). V was shortened by 5 bases and J by 4 bases, with 12 bases between the two germline ends. The CDR3 runs to 13 residues. From germline, CDR1 is SGHNT and CDR2 YYREEE (reference sequence). CDR3 sequence reads: CASRLGGVYGYTF. CDR3 DNA sequence: TGTGCCAGCAGGTTAGGGGGAGTCTATGGCTACACCTTC. Drawing the rest from reference TRBV5-4 and TRBJ1-2, the complete variable domain is ETGVTQSPTHLIKTRGQQVTLRCSSQSGHNTVSWYQQALGQGPQFIFQYYREEENGRGNFPPRFSGLQFPNYSSELNVNALELDDSALYLCASRLGGVYGYTFGSGTRLTVV.

This clone was seen only once. In DNA form, the CDR3 reads TGCAGCGTTGTCCAAGTACAACAGGGTCGGGCCAAAAACATTCAGTACTTC. It is translated as CSVVQVQQGRAKNIQYF. The chain combines TRBV29-1 with TRBJ2-4, with D perhaps TRBD1 (6 bases). The CDR3 is 17 residues long. CDR1 is SQVTM and CDR2 is ANQGSEA in the germline V gene. Trimming took 4 bases from V and 1 from J, leaving 20 bases between them.

This clone was counted between two and nine times. V usage is TRBV6-5 and J usage is TRBJ1-2, with TRBD1 matching 7 bases. CDR3 length: 12 residues. In germline, CDR1 is MNHEY, CDR2 SVGAGI. The CDR3 sequence: CVGTDFNYGYTF. CDR3 nucleotide sequence: TGTGTCGGGACAGACTTTAACTATGGCTACACCTTC.

The V gene is TRBV6-5, the J gene TRBJ2-1, with a possible D match to TRBD2 (5 bases). The CDR3 consists of 15 residues. V was trimmed by 5 bases and J by 0 bases, leaving 11 bases between them. The germline CDR1 and CDR2 sequences are MNHEY and SVGAGI. DNA of the CDR3: TGTGCCAGCAGTAAGGAGGCCCGCTCCTACAATGAGCAGTTCTTC. Its translation: CASSKEARSYNEQFF.

The gene calls are TRBV2 and TRBJ2-3, with 9 bases fitting TRBD1. The CDR3 covers 16 residues. J lost 1 base, V lost 6 bases, and 8 bases had no gene match. Per germline, CDR1 SNHLY and CDR2 FYNNEI. CDR3 coding DNA: TGTGCCAGCAGGTTATTAACAGGGGGCGGCACAGATACGCAGTATTTT. Translating gives CASRLLTGGGTDTQYF.

The chain employs TRBV7-8 and TRBJ2-3, with TRBD1 matching over 10 bases. The CDR3 is 16 residues long. Germline CDR1 SGHVS, CDR2 FQNEAQ. Losses at the gene ends were 4 bases for V and 6 bases for J; bases not matched to a gene: 10. The CDR3: CASSSRQGASGDTQYF. The CDR3 region has the DNA TGTGCCAGCAGCTCTCGACAGGGGGCCAGCGGGGATACGCAGTATTTT.

This clone came up a few times. Other DNA sequences in the sample encode the same CDR3. The CDR3, as DNA: TGTGCCAGTAGTATAGTTGAGGGAAGGACTGAAGCTTTCTTT. Protein: CASSIVEGRTEAFF. The gene calls are TRBV19 and TRBJ1-1; D gene uncertain. The CDR3 has 14 amino acids. Germline V lookup: CDR1 LNHDA, CDR2 SQIVND (reference sequence). V lost 1 base to trimming and J lost 5 bases, with 11 bases between them.

The CDR3 is CASSEGWGGGEQYF. The CDR3 bases are TGTGCCAGCAGTGAAGGGTGGGGAGGGGGTGAGCAGTACTTC. The chain combines TRBV6-1 with TRBJ2-7; D may be TRBD2 (7 bases). The CDR3 is 14 amino acids. Germline V lookup: CDR1 MNHNS, CDR2 SASEGT. The V end lost 1 base, the J end lost 7 bases, and 14 bases lay between the germline ends.

The chain recombines TRBV5-1 with TRBJ2-1; 11 bases line up with TRBD1. The CDR3 spans 20 residues. Germline CDR1 SGHRS, CDR2 YFSETQ. V was clipped by 1 base and J by 4 bases; unmatched bases: 16. The CDR3 spells CASSLWTGGVFLALYNEQFF. In DNA form, the CDR3 reads TGCGCCAGCAGCTTGTGGACAGGGGGCGTTTTCCTCGCCCTTTACAATGAGCAGTTCTTC.

In this sample, this clone turned up a few times. At one of its ends the junction is not consistent with the germline gene, which may arise from a read error. The chain combines TRBV29-1 with TRBJ1-1; D gene uncertain. There are 13 residues in the CDR3. Germline CDR1 is SQVTM and CDR2 is ANQGSEA. Here the CDR3 reads CSAEPHGSTEAFF. CDR3 in DNA: TGCAGCGCTGAACCGCACGGGAGCACTGAAGCTTTCTTT.

V is TRBV29-1 and J is TRBJ1-2, with a tentative D call TRBD1 (5 bases). Germline V gene sequence: CDR1 SQVTM, CDR2 ANQGSEA. Trimming shortened V by 5 bases and J by 8 bases, and 12 bases separated the two germline ends. This CDR3 is built from 11 residues. The CDR3 spells CSVWQGYGYTF. The CDR3 coding sequence is TGCAGCGTTTGGCAGGGATACGGCTACACCTTC.